The 7 T cell receptor beta chains below come from one sample, sequenced in a study of T cell changes during pregnancy in multiple sclerosis. The protocol was immunoSEQ multiplex PCR, while the TCRdb copy is restricted to in-frame clones and leaves out a portion. Of more than 80,000 clones listed, roughly nine tenths are singletons. The sample consisted of peripheral blood, taken in the first trimester of pregnancy. The receptors originated from a female donor with multiple sclerosis, enrolled in a pregnancy study.

The genes are TRBV9 and TRBJ1-3; 12 nucleotides match TRBD1. The trim removed 1 base at V and 6 bases at J, leaving 2 bases unmatched. CDR1 and CDR2 (germline): SGDLS, YYNGEE. There are 15 residues in the CDR3. The CDR3 DNA is TGTGCCAGCAGCGTATCGGGACAGGGGGCAAACACCATATATTTT. This sequence encodes CASSVSGQGANTIYF.

The V gene is TRBV19, the J gene TRBJ2-7; 9 bases fit TRBD1. The CDR3 spans 13 residues. Per the germline V gene, CDR1 is LNHDA and CDR2 is SQIVND (reference sequence). V shed 3 bases and J 5 bases; nucleotides not matched to a gene: 2. CDR3 nucleotides: TGTGCCAGTAGTATGGGACAGGGAGACGAGCAGTACTTC. Encoded protein: CASSMGQGDEQYF.

This chain joins TRBV5-1 and TRBJ1-4; tentatively, D is TRBD1 (5 bases). The CDR3 is 16 residues long. V shed 1 base and J shed 1 base, with 11 bases lying between them. Per the germline V gene, CDR1 is SGHRS and CDR2 is YFSETQ. The CDR3: CASSLPTGGTNEKLFF. In DNA, the CDR3 is TGCGCCAGCAGCTTGCCTACGGGGGGAACTAATGAAAAACTGTTTTTT.

The sample holds a few counts of this clone. Distinct nucleotide sequences in the sample also encode this CDR3. The chain carries TRBV5-1 and TRBJ2-7; unclear D gene. Per the germline V gene, CDR1 is SGHRS and CDR2 is YFSETQ. V lost 0 bases to trimming and J lost 0 bases, with 7 bases between them. The CDR3 runs to 14 residues. This CDR3 reads CASSLGPSSYEQYF. In DNA, the CDR3 is TGCGCCAGCAGCTTGGGCCCTAGCTCCTACGAGCAGTACTTC.

The chain carries TRBV6-4 and TRBJ2-2; TRBD2 aligns across 13 bases. This CDR3 has 15 amino acids. Trimming at V came to 6 bases and at J to 6 bases, leaving 4 bases not matched to a gene. CDR1 is MRHNA, CDR2 SNTAGT, per germline. CDR3 sequence: CASRRTSGSPGELFF. As DNA, the CDR3 is TGTGCCAGCAGGCGGACTAGCGGGAGTCCCGGGGAGCTGTTTTTT.

V gene TRBV27 combines with J gene TRBJ1-2; 7 bases match TRBD1. Germline V gives CDR1 MNHEY, CDR2 SMNVEV (reference sequence). The CDR3 has 13 residues. Germline trimming cut 2 bases from V and 8 bases from J; bases unmatched to any gene: 5. The CDR3 region has the DNA TGTGCCAGCAGTTTAACAGGGGTCGAGGGCTACACCTTC. Its protein product is CASSLTGVEGYTF.

The chain carries TRBV27 and TRBJ2-5; 8 positions agree with TRBD1. Germline V gives CDR1 MNHEY, CDR2 SMNVEV (reference sequence). The CDR3 length is 14 residues. J lost 5 bases, V lost 6 bases, and 8 bases had no gene match. CDR3 in DNA: TGTGCCAGCAGCTTTAGCAGGGGGCGGGAGACCCAGTACTTC. It yields the protein CASSFSRGRETQYF.